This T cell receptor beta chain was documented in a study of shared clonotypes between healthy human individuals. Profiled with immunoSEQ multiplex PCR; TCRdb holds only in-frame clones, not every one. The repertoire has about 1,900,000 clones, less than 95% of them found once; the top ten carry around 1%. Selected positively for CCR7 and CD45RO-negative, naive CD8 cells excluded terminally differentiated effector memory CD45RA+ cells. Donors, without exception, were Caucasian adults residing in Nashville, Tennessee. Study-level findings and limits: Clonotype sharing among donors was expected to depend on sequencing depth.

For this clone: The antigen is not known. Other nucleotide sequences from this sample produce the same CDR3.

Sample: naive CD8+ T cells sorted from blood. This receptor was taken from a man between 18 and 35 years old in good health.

This CDR3 reads CASSFSGEGTGELFF. CDR3 bases: TGTGCCAGCAGTTTCTCAGGGGAAGGAACCGGGGAGCTGTTTTTT. V gene TRBV27 combines with J gene TRBJ2-2, with D possibly being TRBD1 (6 bases). The CDR3 spans 15 residues. The germline CDR1 and CDR2 sequences are MNHEY and SMNVEV (reference sequence). V gave up 3 bases and J gave up 5 bases, with 13 bases separating them.